This T cell receptor (beta chain) comes out of a study of blood T cells in healthy people across ages. Findings of the study overall: Expanded clonotype shifts may have been confounded, as the donors had an unknown CMV status. More naive CD4+ cells and higher diversity marked long-lived donors relative to aged donors.

A second PCR of roughly 6 to 12 cycles used a sample-barcoded 5' primer and a J-beta primer mix. Each CDR3 protein gets one entry after TCRdb re-called the 5' RACE reads with MiXCR. The sample records about 1 million distinct CDR3 sequences, over 35% being singletons. The CDR3 has 12 amino acids. Germline V gene data show CDR1 as SGHRS and CDR2 as YFSETQ. A word on this clonotype: Its antigen is unidentified. The germline gene is not matched at one end of the junction; a read error may be the cause.

The specimen sequenced was blood. The TCR originated in an older woman in good health. The J gene is TRBJ2-6, the V gene TRBV5-1, with D possibly TRBD2 on 6 matching bases. The CDR3 bases are TGCGCCAACAGCCCGGAGGGCGTCGTCCTGACTTTC. Translation gives CANSPEGVVLTF.